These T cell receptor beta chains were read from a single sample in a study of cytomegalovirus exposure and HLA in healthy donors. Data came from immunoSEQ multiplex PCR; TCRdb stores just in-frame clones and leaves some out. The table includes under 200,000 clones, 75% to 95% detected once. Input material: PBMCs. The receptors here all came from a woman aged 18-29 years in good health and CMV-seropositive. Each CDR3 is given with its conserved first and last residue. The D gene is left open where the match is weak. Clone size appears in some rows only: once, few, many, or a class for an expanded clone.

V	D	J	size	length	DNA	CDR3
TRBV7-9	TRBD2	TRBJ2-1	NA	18	TGTGCCAGCAGCGCCCAAACCCCCAGCGGGGGGGCCAAAAATGAGCAGTTCTTC	CASSAQTPSGGAKNEQFF
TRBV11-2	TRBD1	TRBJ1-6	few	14	TGTGCCAGCAGCTTACAGGGGGCAGGAGCACCCCTCCACTTT	CASSLQGAGAPLHF
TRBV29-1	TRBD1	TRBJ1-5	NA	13	TGCAGCGTTAGGGGGACAGACAATCAGCCCCAGCATTTT	CSVRGTDNQPQHF
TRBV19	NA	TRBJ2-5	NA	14	TGTGCCAGTAGTACGTTACGGGGCCAAGAGACCCAGTACTTC	CASSTLRGQETQYF
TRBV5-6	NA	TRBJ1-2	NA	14	TGTGCCAGCAGAGTTGGGCAGGGAAACTATGGCTACACCTTC	CASRVGQGNYGYTF
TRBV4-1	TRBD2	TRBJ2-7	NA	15	TGCGCCAGCAGCCAAGGACTAGCGGGTGACTACGAGCAGTACTTC	CASSQGLAGDYEQYF
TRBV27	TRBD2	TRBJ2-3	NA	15	TGTGCCAGCAGTTGGCGGGGGTCTAGCACAGATACGCAGTATTTT	CASSWRGSSTDTQYF
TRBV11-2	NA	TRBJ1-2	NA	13	TGTGCCAGCAACCGAGACAGTGTGGGTGGCTACACCTTC	CASNRDSVGGYTF
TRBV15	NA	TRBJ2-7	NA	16	TGTGCCACCAGCAGAGATCTTGCGGAGGTCTACTACGAGCAGTACTTC	CATSRDLAEVYYEQYF
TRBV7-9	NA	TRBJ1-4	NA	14	TGTGCCAGCAGCTTGGGGGGATACGGTGAAAAACTGTTTTTT	CASSLGGYGEKLFF
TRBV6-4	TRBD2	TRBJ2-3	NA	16	TGTGCCAGCGGGGGGTCTAGCGGGCTAAACACAGATACGCAGTATTTT	CASGGSSGLNTDTQYF
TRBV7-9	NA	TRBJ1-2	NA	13	TGTGCCAGCAGCCGGGAGACAGTTTATGGCTACACCTTC	CASSRETVYGYTF
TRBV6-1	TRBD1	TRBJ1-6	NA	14	TGTGCCAGCAGTGACCGGGACAGGAAGTCACCCCTCCACTTT	CASSDRDRKSPLHF
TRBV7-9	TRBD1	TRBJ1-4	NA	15	TGTGCCAGCAGCTTAGGGGCAGGGGGCGCAGAAAAACTGTTTTTT	CASSLGAGGAEKLFF
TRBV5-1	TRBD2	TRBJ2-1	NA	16	TGCGCCAGCAGCTTGGACCGGACTAGCGGGACCCATGAGCAGTTCTTC	CASSLDRTSGTHEQFF
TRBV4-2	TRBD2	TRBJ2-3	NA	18	TGTGCCAGCAGCCAAGAGCTAGCGGGAGAGATGGGCACAGATACGCAGTATTTT	CASSQELAGEMGTDTQYF
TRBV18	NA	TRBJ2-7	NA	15	TGTGCCAGCTCACCTCGAACGGGGTTCTCCTACGAGCAGTACTTC	CASSPRTGFSYEQYF
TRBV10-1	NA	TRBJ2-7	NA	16	TGCGCCAGCAGTACCGGTGGGGGGATCGCAACCTACGAGCAGTACTTC	CASSTGGGIATYEQYF
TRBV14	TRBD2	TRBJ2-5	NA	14	TGTGCCAGCAGACCTTCTAGCGGGTTGATGACCCAGTACTTC	CASRPSSGLMTQYF
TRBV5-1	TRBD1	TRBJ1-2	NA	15	TGCGCCAGCAGTCCCGGACAGGTCCTAGCCTATGGCTACACCTTC	CASSPGQVLAYGYTF
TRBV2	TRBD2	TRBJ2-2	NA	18	TGTGCCAGCAGTGAAGGAGGCTCCGGGGGGGCGGGCACCGGGGAGCTGTTTTTT	CASSEGGSGGAGTGELFF
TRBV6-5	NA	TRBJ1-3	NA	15	TGTGCCAGCAGAACGACAGGATCCTCTGGAAACACCATATATTTT	CASRTTGSSGNTIYF
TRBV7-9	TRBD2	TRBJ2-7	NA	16	TGTGCCAGCAGCTTAGCGGGCGCTAGCGGTCCTTACGAGCAGTACTTC	CASSLAGASGPYEQYF
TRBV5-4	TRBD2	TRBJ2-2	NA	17	TGTGCCAGCAGCCCCGAAAGCGGGAGGGCCGACACCGGGGAGCTGTTTTTT	CASSPESGRADTGELFF